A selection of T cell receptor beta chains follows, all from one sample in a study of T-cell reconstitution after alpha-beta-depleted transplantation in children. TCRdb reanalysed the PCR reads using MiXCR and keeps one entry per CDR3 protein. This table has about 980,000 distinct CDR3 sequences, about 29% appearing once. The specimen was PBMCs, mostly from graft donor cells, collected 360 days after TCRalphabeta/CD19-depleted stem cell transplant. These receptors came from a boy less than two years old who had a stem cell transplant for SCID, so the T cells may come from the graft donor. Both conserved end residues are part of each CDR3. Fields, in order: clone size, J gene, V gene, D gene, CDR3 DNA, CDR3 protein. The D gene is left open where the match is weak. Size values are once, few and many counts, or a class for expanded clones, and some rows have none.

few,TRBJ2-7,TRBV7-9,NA,TGTGCCAGCAGCCCAACCAAGAATTTCGAGCAGTACTTC,CASSPTKNFEQYF
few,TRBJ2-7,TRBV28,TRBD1,TGTGCCAGCAGTGGCCGTGACAGGGGTTTTGAGCAGTACTTC,CASSGRDRGFEQYF
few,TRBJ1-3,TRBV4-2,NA,TGTGCCAGCAGCCCGGCTGGACAGCTGCACTCTGGAAACACCATATATTTT,CASSPAGQLHSGNTIYF
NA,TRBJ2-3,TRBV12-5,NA,TGTGTTAGTGGTCACGGACTTTCCGGCCTCACAGATACGCAGTATTTT,CVSGHGLSGLTDTQYF
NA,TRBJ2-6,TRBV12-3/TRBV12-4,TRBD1,TGTGCGGGCGCCGGGACAGGGGTTTTTGGGGCCAACGTCCTGACTTTC,CAGAGTGVFGANVLTF
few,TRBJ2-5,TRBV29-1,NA,TGCAGCGTTGAAGATCTGGCGTTGTCGTACCAAGAGACCCAGTACTTC,CSVEDLALSYQETQYF
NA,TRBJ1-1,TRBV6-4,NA,TGTGCCAGCAGTGACTCGAGGAGGGGCACTGAAGCTTTCTTT,CASSDSRRGTEAFF
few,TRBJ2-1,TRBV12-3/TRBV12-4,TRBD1,TGTGCCAGCAGCCCCGATGAGACAGGGGGCGCCTACAATGAGCAGTTCTTC,CASSPDETGGAYNEQFF
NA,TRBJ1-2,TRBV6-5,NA,TGTGCCAGCAGTTACTCGGCAGTTGGGGGAAATGACTATGGCTACACCTTC,CASSYSAVGGNDYGYTF
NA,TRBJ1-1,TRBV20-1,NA,TGCAGTGCTGGGGATAGGGACACTGAAGCTTTCTTT,CSAGDRDTEAFF
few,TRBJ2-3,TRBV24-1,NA,TGTGCCACCAGTGACCCCCGGACTGACACAGATACGCAGTATTTT,CATSDPRTDTDTQYF
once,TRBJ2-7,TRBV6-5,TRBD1,TGTGCCAGCAGTAACCCGGGACAGGGTAAAGAGCAGTACTTC,CASSNPGQGKEQYF
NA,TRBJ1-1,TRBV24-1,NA,TGTGCCACCAGTGATCCTTCGGGTTGGACTGAAGCTTTCTTT,CATSDPSGWTEAFF
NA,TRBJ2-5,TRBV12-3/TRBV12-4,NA,TGTGCCAGCAGTTTCGGTCATGTCAGCATCAAGAAAGGGACCCAGTACTTC,CASSFGHVSIKKGTQYF
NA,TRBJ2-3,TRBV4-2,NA,TGTGCCAGCAGCCCTTCGGCCACTGCGGGCACAGATACGCAGTATTTT,CASSPSATAGTDTQYF
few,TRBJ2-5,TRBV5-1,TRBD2,TGCGCCAGCAGCGACTTAGCGGGGGGTCAAGAGACCCAGTACTTC,CASSDLAGGQETQYF
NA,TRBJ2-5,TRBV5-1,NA,TGCGCCAGCAGCTCCTACAGGTTCCAAGAGACCCAGTACTTC,CASSSYRFQETQYF
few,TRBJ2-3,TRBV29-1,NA,TGCAGCGTGCGGCAGGGGCTAGATACGCAGTATTTT,CSVRQGLDTQYF
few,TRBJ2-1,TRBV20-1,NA,TGCAGTGCTACTTGGACACCCGATGCCTACAATGAGCAGTTCTTC,CSATWTPDAYNEQFF
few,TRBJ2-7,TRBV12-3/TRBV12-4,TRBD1,TGTGCCAGCAGTTTACGGGGACAGGGGTCCTCCTACGAGCAGTACTTC,CASSLRGQGSSYEQYF
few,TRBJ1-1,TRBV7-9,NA,TGTGCCAGCAGACTGACAGGGAACACTGAAGCTTTCTTT,CASRLTGNTEAFF
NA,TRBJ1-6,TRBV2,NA,TGTGCCAGCAGTAGGGCTGCGAGCTCCTATAATTCACCCCTCCACTTT,CASSRAASSYNSPLHF
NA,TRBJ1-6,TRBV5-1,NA,TGCGCCAGCAGCCAGGACAGCCTAAATTCACCCCTCCACTTT,CASSQDSLNSPLHF
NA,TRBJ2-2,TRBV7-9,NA,TGTGCCAGCAGTCGACAGGGACTCCGACGGGGCGGGGAGCTGTTTTTT,CASSRQGLRRGGELFF
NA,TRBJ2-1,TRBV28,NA,TGTGCCAGCAGTTTAGGGGCCGATGCCTACAATGAGCAGTTCTTC,CASSLGADAYNEQFF
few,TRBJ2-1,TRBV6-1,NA,TGTGCCAGCAGTGAGTTGCGGGTCAGGGGTAGGGATGAGCAGTTCTTC,CASSELRVRGRDEQFF